Listed here is a single T cell receptor beta chain. One entry per CDR3 protein results from TCRdb running MiXCR on the 5' RACE reads. The sample has a few hundred thousand distinct CDR3 sequences, 3.6% seen once. The sample comes from a study of T cells after yellow fever vaccination. Sequencing was performed on PBMCs, taken on the day of the yellow fever booster vaccination. This TCR derives from a man younger than 35 who received the YFV17D yellow fever vaccine.

CDR3 loop: CASTARGSYGYTF. The CDR3 nucleotides are TGTGCCAGCACCGCCCGGGGGAGCTATGGCTACACCTTC. The chain carries TRBV25-1 and TRBJ1-2, with a possible D match to TRBD1 (5 bases). The V end was cut by 7 bases, the J end by 4 bases, with 13 bases between. This CDR3 is built from 13 residues. Germline V CDR1 and CDR2: MGHDK, SYGVNS.